Described below is a single T cell receptor (beta chain) sequence and its context. Its antigen is still unknown. The sample belongs to a study of monozygotic twins with inflammatory bowel disease. This CDR3 region has 15 residues. Germline V lookup: CDR1 SGHRS, CDR2 YFSETQ. Broader study findings: Whereas healthy co-twins had higher TCRbeta diversity (inverse Simpson), IBD patients had lower diversity.

Through template switching, UMIs that included a 6-nucleotide sample barcode were added. TCRdb reanalyzed the 5' RACE reads and collapses them to one entry per CDR3 protein, without DNA. This sample contains 200,000 to 250,000 distinct CDR3 sequences. The rearrangement joins TRBV5-1 to TRBJ2-1; the D gene TCRdb calls, TRBD2, cannot be checked with no DNA. The sequence was collected from a human donor with ulcerative colitis or Crohn's disease, or a healthy co-twin of an affected twin (not recorded which). Source material: blood. CDR3: CASSPTGGGAGEQFF. The variable domain in full, with the rest retrieved from reference TRBV5-1 and TRBJ2-1, is KAGVTQTPRYLIKTRGQQVTLSCSPISGHRSVSWYQQTPGQGLQFLFEYFSETQRNKGNFPGRFSGRQFSNSRSEMNVSTLELGDSALYLCASSPTGGGAGEQFFGPGTRLTVL.